The TCR beta chain described here comes from a study of control samples from healthy donors and cancer patients. The length of the CDR3 is 15 residues. V lost 2 bases to trimming and J lost 0 bases, with 8 bases between them. Germline lookup yields CDR1 SGHVS and CDR2 FNYEAQ. Libraries were prepared by immunoSEQ multiplex PCR; TCRdb keeps only in-frame clonotypes and omits some of them. This sample yields 150,000 or so clones, of which just over 85% are seen a single time; less than 2% belongs to the top ten. The rearrangement joins TRBV7-6 to TRBJ1-3; no clear D. This clonotype originated in a man aged 18 to 29 in good health. The source material was blood. As DNA, the CDR3 is TGTGCCAGCAGCTTAAGAGGGTCCTCTGGAAACACCATATATTTT. Its protein product is CASSLRGSSGNTIYF.